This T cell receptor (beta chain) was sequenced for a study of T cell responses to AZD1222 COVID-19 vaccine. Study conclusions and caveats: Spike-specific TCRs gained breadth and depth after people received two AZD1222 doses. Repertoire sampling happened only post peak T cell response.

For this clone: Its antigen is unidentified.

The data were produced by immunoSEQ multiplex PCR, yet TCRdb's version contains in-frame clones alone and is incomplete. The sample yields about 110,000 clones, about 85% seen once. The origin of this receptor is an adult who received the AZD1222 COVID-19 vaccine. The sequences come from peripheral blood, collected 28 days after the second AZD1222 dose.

This CDR3 is CASKPGIGNTIYF. CDR3 nucleotide sequence: TGTGCCAGCAAGCCAGGGATTGGAAACACCATATATTTT. The V and J genes are TRBV27 and TRBJ1-3, with D maybe TRBD1 (5 bases). V was pared by 7 bases and J by 3 bases, with 10 bases between. The CDR3 spans 13 residues. Germline V gene data show CDR1 as MNHEY and CDR2 as SMNVEV (reference sequence).